What follows are 27 T cell receptor beta chains derived from one specimen sequenced in a study of human T cells and chemical hapten exposure. Each CDR3 protein is one row after TCRdb ran MiXCR on the RACE reads. The table includes nearly 350,000 distinct CDR3 sequences, around 6.9% detected once. Time point indicated: patch test 1, 2 weeks after DPC sensitization. The sample's treatment: therapeutic diphenylcyclopropenone sensitization with weekly scalp DPC. The sample consisted of whole blood, taken in connection with sensitization to the hapten diphenylcyclopropenone (DPC). These receptors all stem from a woman between 18 and 29 years old with alopecia areata. Some clones in this sample may be carry-over from other donors' samples.

The chain carries TRBV28 and TRBJ1-5, with D unclear. This CDR3 spans 16 amino acids. Trimming took 1 base from V and 3 from J, leaving 13 bases between them. The V gene's germline CDR1 is MDHEN and CDR2 SYDVKM. For the CDR3, the DNA is TGTGCCAGCAGTTTATTCGCCGACAAAGACAATCAGCCCCAGCATTTT. This translates into CASSLFADKDNQPQHF.

At least ten counts were recorded for this clonotype. The CDR3 DNA sequence: TGTGCCAGCAGCTGGGGGTCGGCGGGGAGCCAAGAGACCCAGTACTTC. Residues: CASSWGSAGSQETQYF. V usage is TRBV7-9 and J usage is TRBJ2-5; possibly TRBD2 for D (6 bases). Trimming stripped 4 bases from V and 1 base from J, with 16 bases between. CDR3 length: 16 residues. Germline V gene lookup returns CDR1 SEHNR and CDR2 FQNEAQ (reference sequence).

Ten or more counts support this clonotype. The chain combines TRBV15 with TRBJ2-4; 7 bases are a match to TRBD1. V was clipped by 1 base and J by 2 bases; unmatched bases: 5. Germline values: CDR1 LNHNV, CDR2 YYDKDF (reference sequence). The CDR3 has 16 residues. Written as DNA, the CDR3 is TGTGCCACCAGCAGAGGCACAGGGGCAACCAAAAACATTCAGTACTTC. Its protein product is CATSRGTGATKNIQYF.

This clonotype was seen many times. CDR3 loop: CASSLSPTGLNTEAFF. CDR3 DNA sequence: TGTGCCAGCAGCTTGAGCCCGACAGGGCTGAACACTGAAGCTTTCTTT. The chain employs TRBV7-9 and TRBJ1-1; the match to TRBD1 covers 7 bases. Germline CDR1 SEHNR, CDR2 FQNEAQ (reference sequence). The length of the CDR3 is 16 residues. With 3 bases clipped from V and 0 bases from J, the junction kept 7 bases outside the gene matches.

This clonotype was recorded many times. The CDR3 sequence is CASSPPPRGLGAYEQYF. The CDR3 DNA follows: TGTGCCAGCAGCCCCCCTCCTCGGGGGCTCGGGGCCTACGAGCAGTACTTC. This sequence joins TRBV9 and TRBJ2-7; either TRBD1 or TRBD2 may supply D (6 bases each). Germline loops: CDR1 SGDLS, CDR2 YYNGEE. The CDR3 contains 17 residues. Between the trimmed V and J ends, which lost 4 bases and 2 bases, there was a span of 22 bases.

The rearrangement links TRBV5-5 to TRBJ2-7, with a possible D match to TRBD1 (6 bases). From germline, CDR1 is SGHKS and CDR2 YYEKEE (reference sequence). The CDR3 has 13 residues. V was trimmed by 3 bases and J by 4 bases, leaving 11 bases between them. As DNA, the CDR3 is TGTGCCAGCAGCTCACGGACAGATTACGAGCAGTACTTC. It specifies CASSSRTDYEQYF.

This clonotype was recorded many times. V is TRBV3-1 and J is TRBJ2-7; D may be TRBD2 (5 bases). Trimming took off 4 bases at V and 6 bases at J, with 10 bases between the two ends. Germline CDR1 is LGHDT and CDR2 is YNNKEL (reference sequence). This CDR3 has 12 residues. This CDR3 reads CASSRTGIEQYF. CDR3 coding DNA: TGTGCCAGCAGCCGGACTGGGATCGAGCAGTACTTC.

This clonotype was counted a few times. The chain recombines TRBV6-5 with TRBJ1-2; D gene ambiguous. The V end was cut by 4 bases, the J end by 4 bases, with 16 bases between. The CDR3 extends over 15 amino acids. Per the germline V gene, CDR1 is MNHEY and CDR2 is SVGAGI. The CDR3 DNA sequence: TGTGCCAGCAGTTTCGAACGTCGCAGCTTCTATGGCTACACCTTC. This encodes CASSFERRSFYGYTF.

This clonotype was detected only a few times. The rearrangement links TRBV5-4 to TRBJ2-3; 7 bases map to TRBD2. The CDR3 is 16 amino acids. Germline V gene lookup returns CDR1 SGHNT and CDR2 YYREEE (reference sequence). Trimming cost V 3 bases and J 3 bases; bases outside gene matches: 10. DNA for the CDR3: TGTGCCAGCAGCTCCCGCACCCAGCGGGGAACAGATACGCAGTATTTT. Translation gives CASSSRTQRGTDTQYF.

This clonotype was found a few times. The J gene is TRBJ2-2, the V gene TRBV4-2; TRBD1 matches at 10 bases. V shed 3 bases, J shed 3 bases, and the junction held 10 bases outside the gene matches. This CDR3 is built from 18 residues. Germline V CDR1 and CDR2: LGHNA, YNFKEQ. CDR3: CASSHQIGGQGHTGELFF. In DNA, the CDR3 is TGTGCCAGCAGCCACCAAATCGGGGGACAGGGGCACACCGGGGAGCTGTTTTTT.

There are a few counts of this clonotype. CDR3 coding DNA: TGTGCCAGCAGTCAAATGACGACTAGCGGCTCCTACAATGAGCAGTTCTTC. Amino acids: CASSQMTTSGSYNEQFF. The chain has TRBV6-6 and TRBJ2-1, with TRBD2 matching 9 bases. The CDR3 is 17 amino acids. Per germline, CDR1 MNHNY and CDR2 SVGAGI (reference sequence). Trimming at V came to 5 bases and at J to 0 bases, leaving 8 bases not matched to a gene.

The chain uses TRBV6-6 and TRBJ2-2, with 10 bases fitting TRBD1. The CDR3 covers 16 residues. After removal of 5 bases from V and 6 bases from J, the junction contained 9 bases not matched to a gene. The germline V gene has CDR1 MNHNY and CDR2 SVGAGI (reference sequence). The chain's CDR3 is CASSDVGQGWAGELFF. In DNA form, the CDR3 reads TGTGCCAGCAGTGATGTGGGACAGGGGTGGGCCGGGGAGCTGTTTTTT.

The gene calls are TRBV6-2 or TRBV6-3 and TRBJ2-1; unclear D gene. The CDR3 consists of 12 residues. CDR1 is MNHEY and CDR2 is SVGEGT in the germline V gene. Trimming removed 7 bases at V and 6 bases at J, with 10 bases between. This chain's CDR3 is CASTDGGNEQFF. CDR3 in DNA: TGTGCCAGCACCGACGGTGGCAATGAGCAGTTCTTC.

This clonotype was seen ten or more times. The genes are TRBV15 and TRBJ1-6; tentative D call: TRBD1 (5 bases). Deletions cut 3 bases from V and 5 bases from J, with 8 bases between. The germline V gene encodes CDR1 LNHNV and CDR2 YYDKDF (reference sequence). The CDR3 has 14 amino acids. The CDR3 reads CATSSGTHNSPLHF. The CDR3 bases are TGTGCCACCAGCAGCGGGACCCATAATTCACCCCTCCACTTT.

The chain couples TRBV6-5 to TRBJ2-6, with a tentative D call TRBD1 (6 bases). V dropped 10 bases and J dropped 0 bases, with 16 bases sitting between them. Germline CDR1 MNHEY, CDR2 SVGAGI. The CDR3 loop spans 16 amino acids. The CDR3 protein is CATAQGLNSGANVLTF. The CDR3 region has the DNA TGTGCCACCGCACAGGGCCTAAACTCTGGGGCCAACGTCCTGACTTTC.

Ten or more counts support this clonotype. The rearrangement uses TRBV4-2 and TRBJ2-7; D tentatively fits TRBD1 or TRBD2 (5 bases each). CDR1 and CDR2 from the germline V gene are LGHNA and YNFKEQ. The CDR3 has 15 residues. Trimming took off 2 bases at V and 3 bases at J, with 14 bases between the two ends. CDR3 in amino acids: CASSQTGTADYEQYF. In DNA form, the CDR3 reads TGTGCCAGCAGCCAAACCGGGACGGCCGACTACGAGCAGTACTTC.

This clonotype was recorded at least ten times. The rearrangement joins TRBV27 to TRBJ1-6; perhaps TRBD1 as D (6 bases). The CDR3 has 15 residues. Germline V gene data show CDR1 as MNHEY and CDR2 as SMNVEV (reference sequence). The V gene lost 3 bases and the J gene lost 6 bases, with 12 bases spanning the gap. The CDR3 nucleotides read TGTGCCAGCAGTTTGGGGACAAGTCCTAATTCACCCCTCCACTTT. Translation: CASSLGTSPNSPLHF.

There are many counts of this clonotype. The chain employs TRBV21-1 and TRBJ1-1; the table's D call, TRBD1, was not checked against the DNA. TRBV21-1 counts as a pseudogene. The CDR3 runs to 13 residues. The CDR3 region has the DNA TGTGCCAGCAGCAACGGGGGAGACACTGAAGCTTTCTTT. Translating gives CASSNGGDTEAFF.

The sample holds a few counts of this clonotype. The CDR3 loop reads CASSFPVNTEAFF. The CDR3 region has the DNA TGTGCCAGCAGCTTTCCAGTGAACACTGAAGCTTTCTTT. The genes are TRBV7-9 and TRBJ1-1; D is ambiguous. V lost 3 bases and J lost 0, with 5 bases in between. The germline V gene encodes CDR1 SEHNR and CDR2 FQNEAQ (reference sequence). The CDR3 runs to 13 residues.

The chain joins TRBV7-9 to TRBJ1-1; D is unresolved. The CDR3 consists of 15 residues. V gave up 3 bases and J gave up 0 bases, with 11 bases separating them. Germline V lookup: CDR1 SEHNR, CDR2 FQNEAQ (reference sequence). CDR3 region: CASSLNSVVNTEAFF. The CDR3 DNA sequence: TGTGCCAGCAGCTTGAACAGTGTAGTGAACACTGAAGCTTTCTTT.

This clonotype has only a few counts. V is TRBV10-3 and J is TRBJ1-6, with TRBD1 identical over 7 bases. With 5 bases clipped from V and 6 bases from J, the junction kept 4 bases outside the gene matches. This CDR3 has 14 residues. Germline V gene lookup returns CDR1 ENHRY and CDR2 SYGVKD. The CDR3 protein is CAISLRDSNSPLHF. The CDR3 DNA sequence: TGTGCCATCAGTCTTCGGGACAGTAATTCACCCCTCCACTTT.

In this sample, this clonotype turned up many times. This chain joins TRBV29-1 and TRBJ2-3, with TRBD2 as a possible D gene (7 bases). The CDR3 runs 15 residues. The germline V gene has CDR1 SQVTM and CDR2 ANQGSEA. V lost 8 bases and J lost 1, with 19 bases in between. The CDR3 nucleotides read TGCAGCTTCCGCCGGGGGGCATTGGGCACAGATACGCAGTATTTT. Translated: CSFRRGALGTDTQYF.

A few counts support this clonotype. J is TRBJ1-2 and V is TRBV19; D is possibly TRBD1 (5 bases). CDR1 LNHDA and CDR2 SQIVND come from the germline V gene (reference sequence). The CDR3 is made up of 14 amino acids. V shed 3 bases and J shed 4 bases, with 12 bases lying between them. CDR3 bases: TGTGCCAGTAGTATTGGGGGACTGGCCTATGGCTACACCTTC. The encoded protein is CASSIGGLAYGYTF.

This clonotype has a count of ten or more. This chain uses TRBV5-4 with TRBJ2-3; D is undetermined. The V gene's germline CDR1 is SGHNT and CDR2 YYREEE (reference sequence). V was cut by 4 bases and J by 4 bases, with 10 bases left in between. This CDR3 contains 13 residues. The CDR3 DNA reads as TGTGCCAGCAGCACACCCCCGGCAGATACGCAGTATTTT. Its protein is CASSTPPADTQYF. The variable domain in full, completed from reference TRBV5-4 and TRBJ2-3, reads ETGVTQSPTHLIKTRGQQVTLRCSSQSGHNTVSWYQQALGQGPQFIFQYYREEENGRGNFPPRFSGLQFPNYSSELNVNALELDDSALYLCASSTPPADTQYFGPGTRLTVL.

This clonotype appeared a few times. This sequence joins TRBV12-5 and TRBJ2-3, with 8 bases that match TRBD1. V trimming: 1 base; J trimming: 0 bases; junction bases outside the gene matches: 9. The CDR3 has 18 amino acids. Per the germline V gene, CDR1 is LGHNT and CDR2 is FRNRAP. For the CDR3, the DNA is TGTGCTAGTGGTTTGGGATTACGGGACAGGCCGAGCACAGATACGCAGTATTTT. The encoded protein is CASGLGLRDRPSTDTQYF. Drawing the rest from reference TRBV12-5 and TRBJ2-3, the complete variable domain is DARVTQTPRHKVTEMGQEVTMRCQPILGHNTVFWYRQTMMQGLELLAYFRNRAPLDDSGMPKDRFSAEMPDATLATLKIQPSEPRDSAVYFCASGLGLRDRPSTDTQYFGPGTRLTVL.

This clonotype was detected a few times. The chain recombines TRBV11-2 with TRBJ1-2; D is unresolved. The CDR3 spans 13 residues. Germline CDR1 is SGHAT and CDR2 is FQNNGV. V lost 5 bases and J lost 4, with 11 bases in between. DNA for the CDR3: TGTGCCAGCAGCCCCCCTATGGGCTATGGCTACACCTTC. It is translated as CASSPPMGYGYTF.

Written as DNA, the CDR3 is TGTGCCAGCAGTCGTAATTTTCGCGATACGCAGTATTTT. Its translation: CASSRNFRDTQYF. The genes are TRBV6-2 or TRBV6-3 and TRBJ2-3, with D uncertain. V was trimmed by 5 bases and J by 6 bases, leaving 12 bases between them. This CDR3 has 13 amino acids. The germline gives CDR1 MNHEY, CDR2 SVGEGT.